These 28 T cell receptor beta chains came from one sample sequenced in a study of T cells in Graves' hyperthyroidism and ophthalmopathy. Amplification yielded TCR beta CDR3 regions, with RNA transcripts as the source. The HTBI primer set was used in a first-round RT-PCR of the TCR CDR3. Each CDR3 protein gets one entry after TCRdb re-called the multiplex PCR reads with MiXCR. The sample consists of 480,000 or so distinct CDR3 sequences, roughly an eighth of them appearing once. Sequencing was carried out using blood. Receptors originate from a woman under 30 with Graves' hyperthyroidism.

The CDR3 bases are TGCAGTGCTAGAGATTCGTCAGCGGATCAAAACATTCAGTACTTC. Translation: CSARDSSADQNIQYF. This chain links TRBV20-1 with TRBJ2-4, with D possibly matching TRBD2 (5 bases). V was shortened by 0 bases and J by 5 bases, with 14 bases between the two germline ends. This CDR3 comprises 15 residues. Per the germline V gene, CDR1 is DFQATT and CDR2 is SNEGSKA (reference sequence).

As concerns this clonotype: A read error may be the cause here, since a much bigger clone is one base away. The rearrangement joins TRBV12-3 or TRBV12-4 to TRBJ2-1; weak D call: TRBD1 (6 bases). The length of the CDR3 is 12 residues. The CDR3 reads CVSSLAGVEQFF. The CDR3 region has the DNA TGTGTCAGCAGTTTAGCAGGGGTCGAGCAGTTCTTC.

The chain uses TRBV12-5 and TRBJ2-7, with D unresolved. The germline gives CDR1 LGHNT, CDR2 FRNRAP. The CDR3 has 13 residues. V gave up 9 bases and J gave up 4 bases, with 16 bases separating them. In nucleotides, the CDR3 is TGTGCTAGCTCTCCCCCCCTGAAATACGAGCAGTACTTC. Its translation is CASSPPLKYEQYF.

This clonotype appeared a few times. This chain connects TRBV9 to TRBJ2-5; D is possibly TRBD1 or TRBD2 (7 bases each). The CDR3 is 14 amino acids. Trimming left V 4 bases short and J 9 bases short, with 19 bases between. Germline V lookup: CDR1 SGDLS, CDR2 YYNGEE. The DNA for the CDR3 is TGTGCCAGCAGCTCCCAGGGGGGGGTGGAGCCCCAGTACTTC. The encoded protein is CASSSQGGVEPQYF.

The chain has TRBV29-1 and TRBJ2-7; D might be TRBD1 (5 bases). This CDR3 spans 14 amino acids. The V and J ends lost 3 bases and 0 bases respectively, with 12 bases between them. Germline V lookup: CDR1 SQVTM, CDR2 ANQGSEA. The chain's CDR3 is CSVDGAGSSYEQYF. The CDR3 region has the DNA TGCAGCGTTGATGGGGCAGGTTCCTCCTACGAGCAGTACTTC.

This clonotype was seen repeatedly, ten times or more. The V and J genes are TRBV20-1 and TRBJ2-1; 7 bases line up with TRBD2. This CDR3 is 13 amino acids long. Per the germline V gene, CDR1 is DFQATT and CDR2 is SNEGSKA (reference sequence). CDR3 in amino acids: CTPLASAYNEQFF. The CDR3 coding sequence is TGCACCCCACTAGCGTCCGCCTACAATGAGCAGTTCTTC.

This clonotype has at least ten counts. The CDR3 region is CASSHLTSGSVYF. The CDR3 DNA is TGTGCCAGCAGCCATCTGACTAGCGGGAGTGTGTACTTC. The rearrangement uses TRBV3-1 and TRBJ2-7; 12 bases match TRBD2. V was pared by 3 bases and J by 12 bases, with 6 bases of the junction left unmatched. Looked up from germline, CDR1 is LGHDT and CDR2 is YNNKEL (reference sequence). This CDR3 has 13 residues.

This clonotype was seen repeatedly, ten times or more. The V call is TRBV10-3, the J call TRBJ2-7; the D is unclear. The V and J ends lost 10 bases and 7 bases respectively, with 20 bases between them. The CDR3 loop spans 13 amino acids. CDR1 and CDR2 from the germline V gene are ENHRY and SYGVKD. The CDR3 region has the DNA TGTGCCACCAGCCTCGCACCCGAGATGGAGCAGTACGTC. Protein sequence: CATSLAPEMEQYV.

This clonotype was detected many times. The V call is TRBV6-2 or TRBV6-3, the J call TRBJ2-6, with D perhaps matching TRBD1 (5 bases). The CDR3 loop spans 14 amino acids. V was trimmed by 4 bases and J by 4 bases, leaving 8 bases between them. Germline loops: CDR1 MNHEY, CDR2 SVGEGT. In DNA form, the CDR3 reads TGTGCCAGCAGTTCAAGACAGGGGGCCAACGTCCTGACTTTC. This encodes CASSSRQGANVLTF.

This clonotype has more than one count but fewer than ten. The chain couples TRBV20-1 to TRBJ1-2; D gene uncertain. Per germline, CDR1 DFQATT and CDR2 SNEGSKA (reference sequence). V gave up 6 bases and J gave up 3 bases, with 23 bases separating them. There are 16 residues in the CDR3. In DNA, the CDR3 is TGCAGTGCCCAAGGGAGCAAGCGCCCGGTCGACTATGGCTACACCTTC. This codes for CSAQGSKRPVDYGYTF.

This clonotype was found many times. V usage is TRBV27 and J usage is TRBJ2-1; TRBD2 is a possible D gene (5 bases). Trimming left V 3 bases short and J 2 bases short, with 14 bases between. The germline V gene has CDR1 MNHEY and CDR2 SMNVEV (reference sequence). CDR3 size: 16 residues. This CDR3 is CASSFSGGPPYNEQFF. The DNA for the CDR3 is TGTGCCAGCAGTTTCAGTGGAGGTCCCCCCTACAATGAGCAGTTCTTC.

The rearrangement links TRBV20-1 to TRBJ2-1, with 13 bases matching TRBD2. Trimming at V came to 6 bases and at J to 6 bases, leaving 5 bases not matched to a gene. Germline V gene lookup returns CDR1 DFQATT and CDR2 SNEGSKA (reference sequence). The CDR3 is 14 amino acids. The CDR3 sequence: CSARTSGSFNEQFF. CDR3 sequence (DNA): TGCAGTGCCCGGACTAGCGGGAGTTTCAATGAGCAGTTCTTC.

This clonotype was recorded many times. The chain carries TRBV20-1 and TRBJ1-3; D gene ambiguous. The germline V gene has CDR1 DFQATT and CDR2 SNEGSKA (reference sequence). Trimming shortened V by 4 bases and J by 5 bases, and 15 bases separated the two germline ends. The length of the CDR3 is 14 residues. The CDR3 nucleotides are TGCAGTGCTACCCCGCGGGTTACCCGAAACACCATATATTTT. It specifies CSATPRVTRNTIYF.

As for this clonotype: This may arise from a read error, as a much more abundant clone is one base away. V is TRBV12-3 or TRBV12-4 and J is TRBJ1-1, with a possible D match to TRBD1 (5 bases). The CDR3 is 14 residues long. The CDR3 nucleotides read TGTGCCAGCGGTTTAAGGGGTAGGAGCACTGAAGCTTTCTTT. This codes for CASGLRGRSTEAFF.

This clonotype has ten or more counts. V gene TRBV3-1 combines with J gene TRBJ1-2; 9 bases agree with TRBD1. The ends lost 1 base at V and 4 bases at J; junction bases unmatched: 1. This CDR3 contains 14 residues. CDR1 and CDR2 (germline): LGHDT, YNNKEL (reference sequence). The CDR3 region has the DNA TGTGCCAGCAGCCAAGGACAGGGGGGCTATGGCTACACCTTC. It specifies CASSQGQGGYGYTF.

Many counts were recorded for this clonotype. The chain recombines TRBV5-8 with TRBJ2-2, with D tentatively TRBD2 (5 bases). CDR3 length: 14 amino acids. V dropped 4 bases and J dropped 6 bases, with 13 bases sitting between them. Germline V gene lookup returns CDR1 SGHTS and CDR2 YDEGEE. In nucleotides, the CDR3 is TGTGCCAGCAGCCACGCCTGGGAGTCCGGGGAGCTGTTTTTT. Its translation: CASSHAWESGELFF. Full variable domain (outside the CDR3, taken from reference TRBV5-8 and TRBJ2-2): EAGVTQSPTHLIKTRGQQATLRCSPISGHTSVYWYQQALGLGLQFLLWYDEGEERNRGNFPPRFSGRQFPNYSSELNVNALELEDSALYLCASSHAWESGELFFGEGSRLTVL.

This clonotype has a count of ten or more. The V gene is TRBV18, the J gene TRBJ2-5; 9 bases map to TRBD2. The CDR3 sequence is 17 residues long. Germline assignment: CDR1 KGHSH and CDR2 LQKENI. Losses at the gene ends were 0 bases for V and 5 bases for J; bases not matched to a gene: 10. This chain's CDR3 is CASSPPPGGRAGETQYF. DNA for the CDR3: TGTGCCAGCTCACCACCGCCCGGCGGGAGGGCCGGGGAGACCCAGTACTTC.

The table lists this clonotype with many counts. The chain has TRBV20-1 and TRBJ2-3; D unclear. V lost 4 bases and J 8 bases, leaving 16 bases between the germline ends. The CDR3 covers 13 residues. CDR1 is DFQATT and CDR2 is SNEGSKA in the germline V gene (reference sequence). The CDR3 nucleotides are TGCAGTGCTAAAACTCAAGGACGTATTACGCAGTATTTT. Its protein product is CSAKTQGRITQYF.

The sample holds many counts of this clonotype. This CDR3 reads CARPPSRRSVNEKLFF. CDR3 nucleotides: TGTGCCAGACCGCCCTCCAGACGGAGCGTTAATGAAAAACTGTTTTTT. The V call is TRBV27, the J call TRBJ1-4; D is unclear. Germline V gene sequence: CDR1 MNHEY, CDR2 SMNVEV (reference sequence). The CDR3 runs 16 residues. V was pared by 9 bases and J by 4 bases, with 21 bases between.

V usage is TRBV7-6 and J usage is TRBJ1-5, with D perhaps matching TRBD1 (5 bases). Germline CDR1 and CDR2: SGHVS and FNYEAQ. Trimming left V 6 bases short and J 0 bases short, with 18 bases between. The CDR3 spans 17 residues. As DNA, the CDR3 is TGTGCCAGCAGTCGTATGCCTTCGGGGGGTAGCAATCAGCCCCAGCATTTT. It yields the protein CASSRMPSGGSNQPQHF.

At least ten counts were recorded for this clonotype. This rearrangement joins TRBV2 to TRBJ1-4; D remains unclear. The length of the CDR3 is 14 residues. Germline V CDR1 and CDR2: SNHLY, FYNNEI. Trimming removed 7 bases from V and 0 bases from J, with 9 bases in between. The CDR3 here is CASTNGPTNEKLFF. The CDR3 DNA reads TGTGCCAGCACCAACGGCCCAACTAATGAAAAACTGTTTTTT.

This clonotype was found many times. This chain joins TRBV28 and TRBJ2-7, with D possibly TRBD2 on 5 matching bases. This CDR3 has 15 amino acids. Germline V gene data show CDR1 as MDHEN and CDR2 as SYDVKM. V was pared by 7 bases and J by 5 bases, with 21 bases between. This CDR3 reads CASKKSWRNSNEQYF. The DNA of the CDR3 is TGTGCCAGCAAAAAGAGTTGGAGGAACAGCAACGAGCAGTACTTC.

In its sample, this clonotype was seen many times. This chain uses TRBV18 with TRBJ1-1; no firm D call. V lost 0 bases, J lost 4 bases, and 9 bases lay in between. CDR1 is KGHSH and CDR2 is LQKENI in the germline V gene. The CDR3 has 14 residues. Here the CDR3 DNA reads TGTGCCAGCTCACCACCGAACGGCGGCACTGAAGCTTTCTTT. Translating it yields CASSPPNGGTEAFF.

This clonotype was recorded many times. The CDR3 sequence: CASSYGARKYF. Written as DNA, the CDR3 is TGTGCCAGCAGTTACGGAGCGAGAAAGTACTTC. The chain links TRBV6-2 or TRBV6-3 to TRBJ2-5, with unresolved D. The length of the CDR3 is 11 residues. Germline values: CDR1 MNHEY, CDR2 SVGEGT. V was cut by 2 bases and J by 12 bases, with 10 bases left in between.

This clonotype was observed many times. The CDR3 DNA is TGTGCCAGCAGTGAAGTTGACTCCTCCTACAATGAGCAGTTCTTC. Protein product: CASSEVDSSYNEQFF. The genes are TRBV6-1 and TRBJ2-1; D unclear. Trimming took off 1 base at V and 0 bases at J, with 7 bases between the two ends. CDR3 length: 15 amino acids. Germline V gene sequence: CDR1 MNHNS, CDR2 SASEGT.

Ten or more counts support this clonotype. The V gene is TRBV6-1, the J gene TRBJ2-3, with TRBD1 matching 10 bases. This CDR3 has 16 residues. The V segment lost 2 bases and the J segment 0 bases; nucleotides outside the gene matches: 2. Germline loops: CDR1 MNHNS, CDR2 SASEGT. The CDR3 DNA follows: TGTGCCAGCAGTGAAATGGGACAGGGGAGCACAGATACGCAGTATTTT. It translates to CASSEMGQGSTDTQYF.

The chain is built from TRBV30 and TRBJ1-4; no firm D call. CDR1 is GTSNPN and CDR2 is SVGIG in the germline V gene (reference sequence). The germline V and J ends were trimmed by 3 bases and 7 bases, with 12 bases remaining between them. The CDR3 consists of 13 residues. The DNA of the CDR3 is TGTGCCTGGAGCCCGAGGTTTAGTGAAAAACTGTTTTTT. As protein: CAWSPRFSEKLFF.

This clonotype showed up just a few times. The chain recombines TRBV3-1 with TRBJ2-5; D is unclear. V lost 4 bases, J lost 3 bases, and 9 bases lay in between. Germline CDR1 is LGHDT and CDR2 is YNNKEL (reference sequence). CDR3 length: 13 residues. The CDR3 is CASSLIGEETQYF. CDR3 sequence (DNA): TGTGCCAGCAGCCTGATCGGCGAAGAGACCCAGTACTTC.